Each of the 31 T cell receptor beta chains below was sequenced from the same sample in a study of blood T cell repertoires in COVID-19. The data were produced by immunoSEQ multiplex PCR, yet TCRdb's version contains in-frame clones alone and is incomplete. The profile shows 150,000 to 200,000 clones, roughly 90% of them singletons. Sequenced: peripheral blood. These receptors all come from a man in his sixties with active or convalescent COVID-19.

Comments on this clone: The same CDR3 is also encoded by other DNA sequences in this sample. The CDR3 loop reads CASSTQGDQPQHF. CDR3 nucleotide sequence: TGTGCCAGTAGTACACAGGGTGACCAGCCCCAGCATTTT. This chain joins TRBV19 and TRBJ1-5; weak D call: TRBD1 (6 bases). Germline CDR1 and CDR2: LNHDA and SQIVND (reference sequence). Between the trimmed V and J ends, which lost 4 bases and 7 bases, there was a span of 11 bases. This CDR3 region has 13 residues.

This chain joins TRBV5-1 and TRBJ2-3, with D hard to call. The V gene lost 2 bases and the J gene lost 0 bases, with 10 bases spanning the gap. This CDR3 contains 15 residues. Germline CDR1 is SGHRS and CDR2 is YFSETQ. CDR3 region: CASSLDSSSTDTQYF. The CDR3 nucleotides are TGCGCCAGCAGCTTAGACTCCTCTAGCACAGATACGCAGTATTTT.

The V and J genes are TRBV5-1 and TRBJ1-5; D gene unclear. Trimming removed 0 bases at V and 0 bases at J, with 7 bases between. The CDR3 is made up of 15 amino acids. Germline-derived CDR1 and CDR2 are SGHRS and YFSETQ. The DNA of the CDR3 is TGCGCCAGCAGCTTGGTGCCAGATAGCAATCAGCCCCAGCATTTT. Protein sequence: CASSLVPDSNQPQHF. Full variable domain (missing parts from reference TRBV5-1 and TRBJ1-5): KAGVTQTPRYLIKTRGQQVTLSCSPISGHRSVSWYQQTPGQGLQFLFEYFSETQRNKGNFPGRFSGRQFSNSRSEMNVSTLELGDSALYLCASSLVPDSNQPQHFGDGTRLSIL.

The chain links TRBV7-2 to TRBJ1-2; the match to TRBD1 covers 8 bases. Germline V lookup: CDR1 SGHTA, CDR2 FQGNSA. The V gene end was trimmed by 5 bases and the J gene end by 7 bases; junction bases not matched to a gene: 9. CDR3 length: 14 amino acids. CDR3 region: CASSPGGRGPGYTF. DNA of the CDR3: TGTGCCAGCAGCCCAGGGGGCAGGGGGCCTGGCTACACCTTC.

This clone came up a few times. The chain couples TRBV14 to TRBJ1-4; TRBD1 matches 9 bases. V was clipped by 2 bases and J by 7 bases; unmatched bases: 5. The CDR3 covers 15 residues. Germline CDR1 and CDR2: SGHDN and FVKESK. The CDR3 region has the DNA TGTGCCAGCAGCCAAATACAGGGGGCGGGTGAAAAACTGTTTTTT. Translating it yields CASSQIQGAGEKLFF.

This rearrangement joins TRBV2 to TRBJ1-2; D possibly corresponds to TRBD1 (6 bases). The CDR3 is 16 amino acids. V lost 0 bases to trimming and J lost 5 bases, with 16 bases between them. Germline CDR1 reads SNHLY; CDR2 reads FYNNEI. CDR3 nucleotide sequence: TGTGCCAGCAGTGAAGCAGGAACAGGGCTCGGGTATGGCTACACCTTC. Protein: CASSEAGTGLGYGYTF.

This clone was recorded only once. The chain has TRBV5-4 and TRBJ1-1; D perhaps matches TRBD1 (6 bases). The V and J ends lost 4 bases and 7 bases respectively, with 14 bases between them. Looked up from germline, CDR1 is SGHNT and CDR2 is YYREEE (reference sequence). This CDR3 spans 13 amino acids. The CDR3 region has the DNA TGTGCCAGCAGCCCGACAGGATACCTTGAAGCTTTCTTT. Protein: CASSPTGYLEAFF. Together with reference TRBV5-4 and TRBJ1-1, the CDR3 gives the full variable domain: ETGVTQSPTHLIKTRGQQVTLRCSSQSGHNTVSWYQQALGQGPQFIFQYYREEENGRGNFPPRFSGLQFPNYSSELNVNALELDDSALYLCASSPTGYLEAFFGQGTRLTVV.

This chain uses TRBV10-2 with TRBJ1-5; 7 bases agree with TRBD1. Germline lookup yields CDR1 WSHSY and CDR2 SAAADI. There are 13 residues in the CDR3. J gave up 4 bases and V 10 bases, and 7 bases lay outside the gene matches. CDR3 loop: CATRTGDNQPQHF. In DNA form, the CDR3 reads TGCGCCACAAGGACAGGAGATAATCAGCCCCAGCATTTT.

The CDR3 DNA sequence: TGTGCCAGCAGCTCCGAAAGACAGGGTACATACTGGAGCACCGGGGAGCTGTTTTTT. Amino acid sequence: CASSSERQGTYWSTGELFF. The chain employs TRBV5-6 and TRBJ2-2, with 7 bases fitting TRBD1. Germline CDR1 reads SGHDT; CDR2 reads YYEEEE. V was clipped by 3 bases and J by 4 bases; unmatched bases: 18. This CDR3 region has 19 residues.

CDR3 sequence: CASSIDGGPGGYQPQHF. For the CDR3, the DNA is TGTGCCAGTAGTATAGATGGCGGCCCAGGGGGGTATCAGCCCCAGCATTTT. The genes are TRBV19 and TRBJ1-5, with 7 bases that match TRBD1. This CDR3 is built from 17 residues. V gave up 0 bases and J gave up 5 bases; unmatched junction bases: 10. Per germline, CDR1 LNHDA and CDR2 SQIVND (reference sequence).

This clone was detected once. This chain joins TRBV3-1 (or the pseudogene TRBV3-2) and TRBJ1-2; no definite D call. Germline V CDR1 and CDR2: LGHDT, YNNKEL (reference sequence). CDR3 length: 13 amino acids. V shed 1 base and J shed 4 bases, with 7 bases lying between them. The CDR3 protein is CASSQANSYGYTF. In DNA form, the CDR3 reads TGTGCCAGCAGCCAAGCGAATAGCTATGGCTACACCTTC.

The chain is built from TRBV6-2 or TRBV6-3 and TRBJ1-2, with D possibly matching TRBD1 (6 bases). The CDR3 contains 14 residues. The germline V gene has CDR1 MNHEY and CDR2 SVGEGT. V lost 6 bases and J 4 bases, leaving 15 bases between the germline ends. The CDR3 DNA is TGTGCCAGCAGCCTCGTGAGGGGGTCCTATGGCTACACCTTC. Translating gives CASSLVRGSYGYTF.

The genes are TRBV2 and TRBJ1-5; D uncertain. V lost 1 base to trimming and J lost 2 bases, with 6 bases between them. Germline loops: CDR1 SNHLY, CDR2 FYNNEI. This CDR3 comprises 14 residues. The CDR3 nucleotides are TGTGCCAGCAGTGAAGGGGAGCGCAATCAGCCCCAGCATTTT. This encodes CASSEGERNQPQHF.

Comments on this clone: This sample also contains other DNA sequences that code for the same CDR3. Here the CDR3 DNA reads TGTGCCAGCTCACCCCCAGGGTTGATGAACACTGAAGCTTTCTTT. Translation: CASSPPGLMNTEAFF. The chain couples TRBV18 to TRBJ1-1; tentative D call: TRBD1 (5 bases). V lost 3 bases, J lost 0 bases, and 11 bases lay in between. Per germline, CDR1 KGHSH and CDR2 LQKENI. The CDR3 runs 15 residues.

J is TRBJ1-5 and V is TRBV18, with 12 bases matching TRBD1. The germline gives CDR1 KGHSH, CDR2 LQKENI. V gave up 4 bases and J gave up 4 bases; unmatched junction bases: 5. CDR3 length: 16 amino acids. The CDR3 reads CASSLPGQGANQPQHF. As DNA, the CDR3 is TGTGCCAGCTCACTACCGGGACAGGGGGCAAATCAGCCCCAGCATTTT.

The V gene is TRBV3-1 (or the pseudogene TRBV3-2), the J gene TRBJ2-7, with a tentative D call TRBD2 (6 bases). Germline V gene sequence: CDR1 LGHDT, CDR2 YNNKEL (reference sequence). Trimming shortened V by 9 bases and J by 4 bases, and 22 bases separated the two germline ends. The CDR3 has 15 amino acids. The CDR3 region is CARRKEGLDSYEQYF. CDR3 nucleotides: TGTGCCAGACGCAAGGAGGGGCTAGACTCTTACGAGCAGTACTTC.

The rearrangement uses TRBV29-1 and TRBJ2-7, with 11 bases that match TRBD1. V dropped 7 bases and J dropped 4; count of bases not matched to a gene: 12. The CDR3 consists of 15 residues. Looked up from germline, CDR1 is SQVTM and CDR2 is ANQGSEA. The CDR3 nucleotides are TGCAGCGCCTCTTCCGGGACAGGGGGTAATTACGAGCAGTACTTC. Its translation: CSASSGTGGNYEQYF.

The count of this clone is one. This chain uses TRBV12-3 or TRBV12-4 with TRBJ2-3, with D uncertain. The CDR3 contains 13 residues. The V end was cut by 6 bases, the J end by 7 bases, with 14 bases between. The CDR3, as DNA: TGTGCCAGCAGCCCCTCGATTGACAATACGCAGTATTTT. It codes for CASSPSIDNTQYF.

On this clone itself: The same CDR3 also results from other DNA sequences found in this sample. The V call is TRBV5-1, the J call TRBJ1-2, with 8 positions matching TRBD1. Germline trimming cut 0 bases from V and 4 bases from J; bases unmatched to any gene: 2. This CDR3 comprises 14 residues. Germline CDR1 is SGHRS and CDR2 is YFSETQ. CDR3 amino acids: CASSLGQGSYGYTF. CDR3 DNA: TGCGCCAGCAGCTTGGGACAGGGGTCCTATGGCTACACCTTC.

The chain is built from TRBV12-3 or TRBV12-4 and TRBJ1-2, with 8 positions matching TRBD1. Germline trimming cut 4 bases from V and 8 bases from J; bases unmatched to any gene: 6. This CDR3 spans 13 amino acids. Written as DNA, the CDR3 is TGTGCCAGCAGTTGGACAGGGTTGGGGGGCTACACCTTC. This gives the protein CASSWTGLGGYTF.

The chain links TRBV11-2 to TRBJ1-5, with D possibly matching TRBD1 (5 bases). The CDR3 consists of 14 residues. CDR1 is SGHAT, CDR2 FQNNGV, per germline. Between the trimmed V and J ends, which lost 4 bases and 1 base, there was a span of 8 bases. The CDR3, as DNA: TGTGCCAGCAGCTCCTCAGGGAGCAATCAGCCCCAGCATTTT. As protein: CASSSSGSNQPQHF.

This chain links TRBV7-9 with TRBJ1-4; a possible D gene is TRBD1 (6 bases). Deletions cut 1 base from V and 8 bases from J, with 11 bases between. The CDR3 is 14 residues long. The V gene's germline CDR1 is SEHNR and CDR2 FQNEAQ (reference sequence). CDR3 region: CASSLVGRGEKLFF. CDR3 DNA sequence: TGTGCCAGCAGCTTAGTTGGCAGGGGCGAAAAACTGTTTTTT.

V and J are TRBV27 and TRBJ2-3, with 14 bases fitting TRBD2. The ends lost 2 bases at V and 5 bases at J; junction bases unmatched: 3. This CDR3 region has 16 residues. Germline assignment: CDR1 MNHEY and CDR2 SMNVEV (reference sequence). This CDR3 is CASSLVGLAGGDTQYF. The CDR3 DNA reads as TGTGCCAGCAGTTTAGTAGGACTAGCGGGAGGAGATACGCAGTATTTT.

The chain is built from TRBV9 and TRBJ2-7; 8 bases match TRBD1. This CDR3 is built from 15 residues. Germline loops: CDR1 SGDLS, CDR2 YYNGEE. The V gene end was trimmed by 3 bases and the J gene end by 4 bases; junction bases not matched to a gene: 9. In DNA form, the CDR3 reads TGTGCCAGCAGCGCCAGACAGGGGTCGTTGTACGAGCAGTACTTC. Translating it yields CASSARQGSLYEQYF.

The chain is built from TRBV29-1 and TRBJ1-2; possibly TRBD1 for D (5 bases). Per the germline V gene, CDR1 is SQVTM and CDR2 is ANQGSEA. Trimming pared 7 bases from V and 2 bases from J, leaving 14 bases between. The CDR3 is 13 amino acids. For the CDR3, the DNA is TGCAGCGCCCTGGGGACTGGCAACTATGGCTACACCTTC. Translation gives CSALGTGNYGYTF.

The V and J genes are TRBV5-1 and TRBJ1-1, with D possibly matching TRBD1 (5 bases). V lost 0 bases and J lost 1, with 10 bases in between. Germline CDR1 is SGHRS and CDR2 is YFSETQ. The CDR3 sequence is 15 residues long. CDR3 sequence: CASSLVVGANTEAFF. CDR3 nucleotides: TGCGCCAGCAGCTTGGTCGTAGGGGCGAACACTGAAGCTTTCTTT.

This chain uses TRBV9 with TRBJ2-5, with 7 bases aligning to TRBD2. Trimming at V came to 0 bases and at J to 5 bases, leaving 4 bases not matched to a gene. The CDR3 runs to 14 residues. Germline values: CDR1 SGDLS, CDR2 YYNGEE. The CDR3 is CASSVDPAGETQYF. CDR3 coding DNA: TGTGCCAGCAGCGTAGATCCAGCGGGGGAGACCCAGTACTTC.

V and J are TRBV5-4 and TRBJ2-5, with 8 bases lining up with TRBD1. The CDR3 is made up of 15 amino acids. The trim removed 6 bases at V and 5 bases at J, leaving 12 bases unmatched. CDR1 is SGHNT and CDR2 is YYREEE in the germline V gene (reference sequence). The CDR3 region is CASTRTGPGLETQYF. DNA for the CDR3: TGTGCCAGCACTAGGACAGGGCCGGGATTGGAGACCCAGTACTTC.

The DNA for the CDR3 is TGCAGCGGCAGGGAAAGGGAAGCTTTCTTT. It specifies CSGREREAFF. The chain links TRBV29-1 to TRBJ1-1; D is perhaps TRBD1 (5 bases). The CDR3 is 10 amino acids. Germline V gene lookup returns CDR1 SQVTM and CDR2 ANQGSEA. Trimming removed 7 bases from V and 8 bases from J, with 11 bases in between.

The chain uses TRBV2 and TRBJ1-6; 7 positions agree with TRBD1. J was trimmed by 2 bases and V by 9 bases; bases with no gene match: 13. CDR3 length: 17 residues. Germline V gene lookup returns CDR1 SNHLY and CDR2 FYNNEI. CDR3 region: CASRRDRGVPYNSPLHF. The DNA for the CDR3 is TGTGCCAGTCGCCGGGACAGAGGAGTCCCCTATAATTCACCCCTCCACTTT.

This rearrangement joins TRBV7-2 to TRBJ1-1; D uncertain. Germline CDR1 is SGHTA and CDR2 is FQGNSA. This CDR3 has 15 amino acids. Deletions cut 1 base from V and 3 bases from J, with 12 bases between. This chain's CDR3 is CASSLVVAVYTEAFF. CDR3 bases: TGTGCCAGCAGCTTAGTCGTGGCGGTGTACACTGAAGCTTTCTTT.